This TCR beta chain was retrieved from a study of shared clonotypes between healthy human individuals. Study details: The people who gave samples were a couple of women and a few men aged 18 to 49.

V lost 5 bases and J lost 2, with 14 bases in between. The germline CDR1 and CDR2 sequences are SGHVS and FNYEAQ. The CDR3 is 15 residues long. Study-wide results and caveats: Clonotypes not shared had lower generation probabilities than those common to all four donors.

A remark on this clone: Its specificity is not known.

Genomic DNA belonging to each subset was distributed in equal measure over several immunoSEQ plates. In the original processing: There were no quality scores in the junction-only immunoSEQ sequences, so filtering differed. Libraries were prepared by immunoSEQ multiplex PCR; TCRdb keeps only in-frame clonotypes and omits some of them. The V and J calls and clone size are taken from that table; D and trimming were inferred from the DNA. In the table there are over a million clones, 65% to 80% of which are singletons. The sample comprised memory CD4+ T cells sorted from blood. Subset reported: CD45RA-negative fraction. V and J are TRBV7-6 and TRBJ2-3; maybe TRBD1 (6 bases). The TCR originated in a young man in good health. The CDR3 reads CASSPQGQHTDTQYF. The DNA of the CDR3 is TGTGCCAGCAGCCCCCAGGGGCAACACACAGATACGCAGTATTTT.